Listed below are T cell receptor beta chains from one sample, sequenced in a study of cytomegalovirus exposure and HLA in healthy donors. TCRdb keeps only in-frame clones here, not all; method: immunoSEQ multiplex PCR. The data hold roughly 180,000 clones, with about 80% observed a single time. Sequenced: PBMCs. All receptors derive from a man aged 25-45 years in good health and CMV-seronegative. The CDR3 runs from the conserved cysteine through the conserved F or W. D genes are given only for firm matches. Expanded clones get a size class; other rows say once, few or many, or leave the size out.

J gene | D gene | clone size | V gene | CDR3 protein | CDR3 DNA
TRBJ2-3 | TRBD1 | - | TRBV27 | CASTRTSGQRTDTQYF | TGTGCCAGCACCAGAACGTCGGGACAGCGAACAGATACGCAGTATTTT
TRBJ1-5 | TRBD1 | - | TRBV7-9 | CASSPAGGSSNQPQHF | TGTGCCAGCAGCCCGGCAGGGGGCTCGAGCAATCAGCCCCAGCATTTT
TRBJ2-1 | - | - | TRBV5-1 | CASSSVREQFF | TGCGCCAGCAGCAGCGTCCGGGAGCAGTTCTTC
TRBJ2-7 | TRBD2 | - | TRBV11-2 | CASSLSGGLEQYF | TGTGCCAGCAGCCTTAGCGGGGGACTCGAGCAGTACTTC
TRBJ2-7 | TRBD1 | - | TRBV11-2 | CASSLRDRDSYEQYF | TGTGCCAGCAGCCTCCGGGACAGGGACTCCTACGAGCAGTACTTC
TRBJ1-1 | TRBD1 | once | TRBV5-8 | CASSWAQGVRPEAFF | TGTGCCAGCAGCTGGGCACAGGGGGTCAGACCGGAAGCTTTCTTT
TRBJ2-2 | - | - | TRBV5-5 | CASSWDPQGGTGELFF | TGTGCCAGCAGCTGGGATCCTCAGGGGGGCACCGGGGAGCTGTTTTTT
TRBJ2-7 | TRBD1 | - | TRBV7-2 | CASSAAGTGNEQYF | TGTGCCAGCAGCGCCGCCGGGACAGGGAACGAGCAGTACTTC
TRBJ2-3 | TRBD2 | few | TRBV18 | CASSPPTGGADTQYF | TGTGCCAGCTCACCACCGACGGGAGGGGCAGATACGCAGTATTTT
TRBJ2-7 | - | few | TRBV4-3 | CASSQDFGAYEQYF | TGCGCCAGCAGCCAAGATTTCGGAGCCTACGAGCAGTACTTC
TRBJ2-7 | TRBD1 | - | TRBV7-2 | CASSLAPPGTESYEQYF | TGTGCCAGCAGCTTAGCGCCTCCCGGGACAGAAAGCTACGAGCAGTACTTC
TRBJ2-6 | - | once | TRBV30 | CACAKTVGANVLTF | TGTGCCTGTGCTAAGACAGTCGGGGCCAACGTCCTGACTTTC
TRBJ2-6 | - | once | TRBV5-6 | CASSLAAGSGANVLTF | TGTGCCAGCAGCTTGGCTGCAGGCTCTGGGGCCAACGTCCTGACTTTC
TRBJ2-5 | TRBD2 | - | TRBV9 | CASSVQPLRGEETQYF | TGTGCCAGCAGCGTCCAACCGCTACGGGGGGAAGAGACCCAGTACTTC
TRBJ2-3 | - | - | TRBV9 | CASSVFEVRGGTDTQYF | TGTGCCAGCAGCGTCTTCGAGGTCAGGGGCGGCACAGATACGCAGTATTTT
TRBJ2-3 | - | - | TRBV4-1 | CASSYLEDTQYF | TGCGCCAGCAGCTACCTTGAGGATACGCAGTATTTT
TRBJ1-1 | - | few | TRBV5-1 | CATSKEINTEAFF | TGCGCCACTTCGAAAGAGATTAACACTGAAGCTTTCTTT
TRBJ2-7 | - | - | TRBV21-1 | CASSKEGKREGPGEQYF | TGTGCCAGCAGCAAAGAGGGGAAGCGGGAGGGCCCAGGCGAGCAGTACTTC
TRBJ2-7 | - | - | TRBV10-1 | CASGGDVGRGQYF | TGCGCCAGCGGCGGGGATGTGGGGCGGGGGCAGTACTTC
TRBJ1-4 | - | - | TRBV28 | CASIPGRQGEKLFF | TGTGCCAGCATCCCGGGCAGGCAGGGTGAAAAACTGTTTTTT
TRBJ1-1 | TRBD1 | - | TRBV5-4 | CASGEDRGVDEAFF | TGTGCCAGCGGAGAGGACAGGGGGGTTGATGAAGCTTTCTTT
TRBJ2-7 | TRBD1 | - | TRBV9 | CASSAQGERSYEQYF | TGTGCCAGCAGCGCGCAGGGGGAAAGGTCCTACGAGCAGTACTTC
TRBJ2-7 | TRBD1 | - | TRBV4-2 | CASSPQGTGDSYEQYF | TGTGCCAGCAGCCCTCAAGGGACAGGTGACTCCTACGAGCAGTACTTC
TRBJ2-3 | - | - | TRBV15 | CATSRDQGGSSSTDTQYF | TGTGCCACCAGCAGAGATCAGGGTGGTTCTTCTAGCACAGATACGCAGTATTTT
TRBJ1-1 | TRBD1 | few | TRBV6-5 | CASSYDRAVTEAFF | TGTGCCAGCAGTTACGACAGGGCGGTGACTGAAGCTTTCTTT
TRBJ2-3 | - | - | TRBV5-3 | CARSLNVLGQWTDTQYF | TGTGCCAGAAGCTTGAACGTCCTAGGACAGTGGACAGATACGCAGTATTTT
TRBJ2-1 | TRBD1 | - | TRBV19 | CASSPPDRQMFNEQFF | TGTGCCAGTAGTCCTCCGGACAGGCAAATGTTCAATGAGCAGTTCTTC
TRBJ2-7 | - | - | TRBV6-1 | CASSEALEGGEYF | TGTGCCAGCAGTGAAGCATTAGAAGGAGGGGAGTACTTC
TRBJ1-5 | - | - | TRBV6-5 | CASRLKPGSNQPQHF | TGTGCCAGCAGACTCAAACCGGGGTCTAATCAGCCCCAGCATTTT
TRBJ1-4 | - | few | TRBV11-3 | CASSLERGRREKLFF | TGTGCCAGCAGCTTAGAACGGGGTCGGCGTGAAAAACTGTTTTTT
TRBJ1-2 | - | - | TRBV9 | CASNPQGLNYGYTF | TGTGCCAGCAACCCCCAGGGGCTAAACTATGGCTACACCTTC
TRBJ2-1 | TRBD1 | - | TRBV11-3 | CASSSDRVSYNEQFF | TGTGCCAGCAGCTCAGACAGGGTTTCATACAATGAGCAGTTCTTC
TRBJ2-1 | TRBD2 | - | TRBV30 | CAWSVIAGEQFF | TGTGCCTGGAGTGTTATAGCGGGCGAGCAGTTCTTC
TRBJ2-2 | - | few | TRBV7-3 | CASSSGGGELFF | TGTGCCAGCAGCAGCGGAGGCGGGGAGCTGTTTTTT
TRBJ2-7 | TRBD1 | - | TRBV7-3 | CASSLDRGYEQYF | TGTGCCAGCAGCTTAGACAGGGGGTACGAGCAGTACTTC
TRBJ1-2 | - | - | TRBV30 | CAWSPQYGYTF | TGTGCCTGGAGCCCCCAATATGGCTACACCTTC
TRBJ1-2 | TRBD1 | - | TRBV6-1 | CASSRDRRGYTF | TGTGCCAGCAGTCGGGACAGGAGAGGCTACACCTTC
TRBJ1-6 | - | - | TRBV10-3 | CAITGDPNSPLHF | TGTGCCATCACAGGCGACCCGAATTCACCCCTCCACTTT
TRBJ2-1 | - | - | TRBV2 | CASRAGGSVDNEQFF | TGTGCCAGCAGAGCTGGGGGGTCGGTGGACAATGAGCAGTTCTTC
TRBJ2-7 | - | - | TRBV4-1 | CASSQVKGGGYEQYF | TGCGCCAGCAGCCAAGTCAAAGGGGGGGGCTACGAGCAGTACTTC
TRBJ2-5 | - | - | TRBV7-2 | CASTTNNAGTQYF | TGTGCCAGCACCACAAATAATGCGGGGACCCAGTACTTC
TRBJ2-3 | TRBD1 | - | TRBV5-1 | CASSYRQGSTDTQYF | TGCGCCAGCAGCTACCGACAGGGAAGCACAGATACGCAGTATTTT
TRBJ2-7 | TRBD2 | - | TRBV7-8 | CASSLSGTSLSEQYF | TGTGCCAGCAGTTTATCCGGGACTAGCTTGAGCGAGCAGTACTTC
TRBJ2-2 | - | - | TRBV2 | CASSERQGTTGELFF | TGTGCCAGCAGTGAACGCCAGGGCACCACCGGGGAGCTGTTTTTT
TRBJ1-1 | - | - | TRBV5-1 | CASSSNLRVTEAFF | TGCGCCAGCAGCTCAAACCTCAGGGTCACTGAAGCTTTCTTT
TRBJ1-1 | - | - | TRBV6-5 | CASSHPTGNTEAFF | TGTGCCAGCAGTCATCCGACAGGGAACACTGAAGCTTTCTTT
TRBJ2-3 | TRBD2 | - | TRBV13 | CASSSGTSGGEVNTQYF | TGTGCCAGCAGCTCCGGGACTAGCGGGGGGGAGGTCAATACGCAGTATTTT